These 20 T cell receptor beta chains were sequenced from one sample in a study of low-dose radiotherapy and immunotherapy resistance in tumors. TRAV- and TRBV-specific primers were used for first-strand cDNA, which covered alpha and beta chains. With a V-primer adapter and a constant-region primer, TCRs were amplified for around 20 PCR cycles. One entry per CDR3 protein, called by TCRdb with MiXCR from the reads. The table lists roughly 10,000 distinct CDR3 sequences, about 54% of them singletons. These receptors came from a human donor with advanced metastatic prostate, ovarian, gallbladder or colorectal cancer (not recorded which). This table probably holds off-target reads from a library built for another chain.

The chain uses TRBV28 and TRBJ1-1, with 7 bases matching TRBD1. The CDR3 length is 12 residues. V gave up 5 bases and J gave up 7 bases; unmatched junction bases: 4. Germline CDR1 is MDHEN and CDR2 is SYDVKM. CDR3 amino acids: CASSLRTGEAFF. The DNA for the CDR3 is TGTGCCAGCAGTCTTCGGACAGGTGAAGCTTTCTTT.

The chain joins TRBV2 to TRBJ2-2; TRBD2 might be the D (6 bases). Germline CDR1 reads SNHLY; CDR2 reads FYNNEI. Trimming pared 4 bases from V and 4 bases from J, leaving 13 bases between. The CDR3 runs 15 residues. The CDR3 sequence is CASSGLTAGTGELFF. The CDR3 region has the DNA TGTGCCAGCAGTGGACTTACAGCGGGCACCGGGGAGCTGTTTTTT. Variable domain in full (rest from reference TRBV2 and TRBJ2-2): EPEVTQTPSHQVTQMGQEVILRCVPISNHLYFYWYRQILGQKVEFLVSFYNNEISEKSEIFDDQFSVERPDGSNFTLKIRSTKLEDSAMYFCASSGLTAGTGELFFGEGSRLTVL.

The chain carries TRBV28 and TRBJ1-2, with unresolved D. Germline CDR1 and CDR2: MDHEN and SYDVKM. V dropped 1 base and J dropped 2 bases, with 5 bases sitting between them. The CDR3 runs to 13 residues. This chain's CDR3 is CASSLSQNYGYTF. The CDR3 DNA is TGTGCCAGCAGTTTATCACAGAACTATGGCTACACCTTC.

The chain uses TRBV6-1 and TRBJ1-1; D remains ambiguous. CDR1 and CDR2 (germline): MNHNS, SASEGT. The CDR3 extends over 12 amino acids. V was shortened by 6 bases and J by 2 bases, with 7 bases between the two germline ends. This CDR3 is CASREGNTEAFF. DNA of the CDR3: TGTGCCAGCAGGGAGGGCAACACTGAAGCTTTCTTT.

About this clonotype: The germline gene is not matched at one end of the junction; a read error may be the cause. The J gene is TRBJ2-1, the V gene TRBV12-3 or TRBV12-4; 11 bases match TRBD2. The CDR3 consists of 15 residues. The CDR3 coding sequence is TGTGCCAGCAGATTAGCGGGGGGGCTCAACAATGAGCAGTTCTTC. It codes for CASRLAGGLNNEQFF.

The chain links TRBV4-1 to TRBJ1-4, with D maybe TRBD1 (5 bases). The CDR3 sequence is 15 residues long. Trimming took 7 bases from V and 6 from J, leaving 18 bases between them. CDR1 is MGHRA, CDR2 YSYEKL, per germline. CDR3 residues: CASKKTGTEDEKLFF. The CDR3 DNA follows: TGCGCCAGCAAAAAAACCGGGACCGAGGATGAAAAACTGTTTTTT.

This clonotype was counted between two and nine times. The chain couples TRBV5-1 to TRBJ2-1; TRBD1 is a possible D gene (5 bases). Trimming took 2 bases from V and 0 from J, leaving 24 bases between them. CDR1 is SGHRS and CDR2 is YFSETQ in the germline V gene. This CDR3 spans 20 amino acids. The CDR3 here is CASSFSPGGSGLSSYNEQFF. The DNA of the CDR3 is TGCGCCAGCAGCTTTTCCCCCGGCGGCTCAGGGTTGAGCTCCTACAATGAGCAGTTCTTC.

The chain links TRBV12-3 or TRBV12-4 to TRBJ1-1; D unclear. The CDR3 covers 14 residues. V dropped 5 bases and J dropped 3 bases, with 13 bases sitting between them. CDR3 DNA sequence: TGTGCCAGCAGTCAAGGCAGCGGTCACACTGAAGCTTTCTTT. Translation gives CASSQGSGHTEAFF.

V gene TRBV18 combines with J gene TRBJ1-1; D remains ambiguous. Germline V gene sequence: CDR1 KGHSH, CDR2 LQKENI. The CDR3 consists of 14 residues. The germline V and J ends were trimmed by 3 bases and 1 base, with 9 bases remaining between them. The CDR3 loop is CASSPERWNTEAFF. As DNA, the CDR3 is TGTGCCAGCTCACCGGAGAGGTGGAACACTGAAGCTTTCTTT.

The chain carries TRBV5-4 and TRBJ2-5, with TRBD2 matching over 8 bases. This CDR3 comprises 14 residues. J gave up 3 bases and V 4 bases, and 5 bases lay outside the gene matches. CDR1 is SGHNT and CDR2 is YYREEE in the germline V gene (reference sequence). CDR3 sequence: CASSTYGGEETQYF. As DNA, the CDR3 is TGTGCCAGCAGCACCTACGGGGGGGAAGAGACCCAGTACTTC.

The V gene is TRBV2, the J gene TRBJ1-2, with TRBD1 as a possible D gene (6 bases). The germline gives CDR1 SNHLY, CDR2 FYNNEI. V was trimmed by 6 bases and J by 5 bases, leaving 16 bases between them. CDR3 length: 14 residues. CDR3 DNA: TGTGCCAGCAGGCCGGGACAACTAGGGTATGGCTACACCTTC. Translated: CASRPGQLGYGYTF.

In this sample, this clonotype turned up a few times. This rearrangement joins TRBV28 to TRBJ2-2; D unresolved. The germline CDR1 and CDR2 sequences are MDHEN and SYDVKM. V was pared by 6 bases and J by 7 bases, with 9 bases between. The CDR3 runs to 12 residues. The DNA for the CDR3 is TGTGCCAGCAGATACCTGGGCGGGGAGCTGTTTTTT. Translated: CASRYLGGELFF.

Here the CDR3 DNA reads TGTGCCAGCAGGGGGGACAGGGGGGAGGCTTTCTTT. Its protein is CASRGDRGEAFF. The rearrangement uses TRBV2 and TRBJ1-1, with 11 nucleotides matching TRBD1. CDR1 SNHLY and CDR2 FYNNEI come from the germline V gene. The CDR3 is made up of 12 amino acids. The J segment lost 11 bases and the V segment lost 6 bases, leaving 5 bases of the junction unmatched.

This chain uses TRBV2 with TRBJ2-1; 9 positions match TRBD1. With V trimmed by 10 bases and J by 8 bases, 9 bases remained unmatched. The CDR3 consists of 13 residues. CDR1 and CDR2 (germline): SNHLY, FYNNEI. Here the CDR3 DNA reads TGTGCCACCCGGGACAGGGCAGGGGATGAGCAGTTCTTC. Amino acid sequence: CATRDRAGDEQFF.

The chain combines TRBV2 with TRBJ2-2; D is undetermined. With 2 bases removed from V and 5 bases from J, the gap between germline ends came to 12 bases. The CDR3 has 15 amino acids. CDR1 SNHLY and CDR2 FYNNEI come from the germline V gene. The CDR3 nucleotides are TGTGCCAGCAGTGAACTAGACGTCGGGACCGGGGAGCTGTTTTTT. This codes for CASSELDVGTGELFF.

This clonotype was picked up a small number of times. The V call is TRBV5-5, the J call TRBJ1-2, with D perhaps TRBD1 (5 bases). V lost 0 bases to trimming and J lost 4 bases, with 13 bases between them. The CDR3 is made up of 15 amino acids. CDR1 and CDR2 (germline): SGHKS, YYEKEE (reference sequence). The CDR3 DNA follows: TGTGCCAGCAGCTTGGATAACAGGATAGCCTATGGCTACACCTTC. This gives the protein CASSLDNRIAYGYTF. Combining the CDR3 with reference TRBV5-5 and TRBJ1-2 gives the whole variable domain DAGVTQSPTHLIKTRGQQVTLRCSPISGHKSVSWYQQVLGQGPQFIFQYYEKEERGRGNFPDRFSARQFPNYSSELNVNALLLGDSALYLCASSLDNRIAYGYTFGSGTRLTVV.

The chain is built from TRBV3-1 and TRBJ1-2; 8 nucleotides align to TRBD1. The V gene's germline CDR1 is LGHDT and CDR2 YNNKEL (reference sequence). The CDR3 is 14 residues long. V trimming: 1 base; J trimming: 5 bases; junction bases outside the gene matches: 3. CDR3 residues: CASSQGWTGYGYTF. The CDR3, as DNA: TGTGCCAGCAGCCAAGGGTGGACAGGGTATGGCTACACCTTC. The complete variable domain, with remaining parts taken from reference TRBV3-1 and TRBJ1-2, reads DTAVSQTPKYLVTQMGNDKSIKCEQNLGHDTMYWYKQDSKKFLKIMFSYNNKELIINETVPNRFSPKSPDKAHLNLHINSLELGDSAVYFCASSQGWTGYGYTFGSGTRLTVV.

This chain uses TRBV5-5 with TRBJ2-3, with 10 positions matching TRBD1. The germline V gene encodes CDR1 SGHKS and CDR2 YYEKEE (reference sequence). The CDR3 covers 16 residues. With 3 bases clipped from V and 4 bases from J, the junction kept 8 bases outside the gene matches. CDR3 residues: CASSWGDRGFADTQYF. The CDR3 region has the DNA TGTGCCAGCAGCTGGGGGGACAGGGGTTTCGCAGATACGCAGTATTTT. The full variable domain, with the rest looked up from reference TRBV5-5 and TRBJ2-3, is DAGVTQSPTHLIKTRGQQVTLRCSPISGHKSVSWYQQVLGQGPQFIFQYYEKEERGRGNFPDRFSARQFPNYSSELNVNALLLGDSALYLCASSWGDRGFADTQYFGPGTRLTVL.

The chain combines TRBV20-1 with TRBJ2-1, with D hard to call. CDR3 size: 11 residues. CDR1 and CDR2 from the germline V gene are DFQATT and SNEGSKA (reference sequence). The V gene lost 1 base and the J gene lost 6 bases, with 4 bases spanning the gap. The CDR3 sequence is CSARGGNEQFF. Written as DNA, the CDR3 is TGCAGTGCTAGAGGGGGCAATGAGCAGTTCTTC.

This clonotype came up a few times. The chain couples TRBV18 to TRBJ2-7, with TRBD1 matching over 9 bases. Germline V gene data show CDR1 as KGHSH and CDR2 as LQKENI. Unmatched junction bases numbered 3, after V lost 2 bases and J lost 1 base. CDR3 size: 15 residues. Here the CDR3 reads CASSPGTGISYEQYF. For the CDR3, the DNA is TGTGCCAGCTCACCAGGGACAGGGATATCCTACGAGCAGTACTTC.